A selection of T cell receptor beta chains follows, all from one sample in a study of T-cell memory formation after mild COVID-19. TCRdb analysed the 5' RACE reads with MiXCR anew, one entry per CDR3 protein. Of 470,000 or so distinct CDR3 sequences listed, roughly 20% are singletons. The sample consisted of PBMCs or a T cell subset sorted from them (not recorded which). All receptors come from an adult woman who had mild COVID-19 (a few samples of this study predate the infection). Cell type and time point are not known. CDR3s include the opening cysteine and the closing phenylalanine or tryptophan. A D gene is named only where the DNA matches it firmly. Expanded clones are given a class, and other clones once, few, many or no size at all.

V	D	size	J	CDR3	DNA
TRBV6-2/TRBV6-3	-	-	TRBJ1-2	CASSWRDIYGYTF	TGTGCCAGCAGTTGGAGGGATATCTATGGCTACACCTTC
TRBV24-1	-	-	TRBJ2-7	CATSESNTYEQYF	TGTGCCACCAGTGAGTCAAATACCTACGAGCAGTACTTC
TRBV20-1	TRBD1	-	TRBJ1-5	CSALAGQGQPQHF	TGCAGTGCTCTGGCAGGACAGGGCCAGCCCCAGCATTTT
TRBV9	-	-	TRBJ2-2	CASSLGNLGGELFF	TGTGCCAGCAGCCTGGGGAATCTCGGCGGGGAGCTGTTTTTT
TRBV24-1	-	-	TRBJ2-3	CATSDPGLDTDTQYF	TGTGCCACCAGTGACCCTGGATTGGACACAGATACGCAGTATTTT
TRBV25-1	-	once	TRBJ1-4	CASSDGGGVNEKLFF	TGTGCCAGCAGTGATGGGGGAGGAGTGAATGAAAAACTGTTTTTT
TRBV12-3/TRBV12-4	-	many	TRBJ2-7	CASSETGTQYF	TGTGCCAGCAGCGAAACAGGGACGCAGTACTTC
TRBV9	-	few	TRBJ1-3	CASSVDVPRGGFSGNTIYF	TGTGCCAGCAGCGTAGATGTACCCCGGGGGGGTTTCTCTGGAAACACCATATATTTT
TRBV5-4	-	few	TRBJ1-1	CASSLAGGNEAFF	TGTGCCAGCAGCTTGGCCGGGGGCAATGAAGCTTTCTTT
TRBV4-3	TRBD1	-	TRBJ2-7	CASSQEIQQGNYEQYF	TGCGCCAGCAGCCAAGAAATCCAACAGGGGAACTACGAGCAGTACTTC
TRBV20-1	TRBD2	-	TRBJ2-1	CSAPSGRGNEQFF	TGCAGTGCTCCTAGCGGGAGGGGCAATGAGCAGTTCTTC
TRBV7-2	TRBD1	once	TRBJ2-1	CASRRQGSYNEQFF	TGTGCCAGTCGGCGACAGGGATCGTACAATGAGCAGTTCTTC
TRBV29-1	-	many	TRBJ2-7	CSVEGSYTSSYEQYF	TGCAGCGTTGAAGGTTCTTACACTAGCTCCTACGAGCAGTACTTC
TRBV5-1	-	-	TRBJ2-2	CASSLTQLDTGELFF	TGCGCCAGCAGCTTGACGCAACTCGACACCGGGGAGCTGTTTTTT
TRBV12-3/TRBV12-4	-	-	TRBJ1-2	CASSGRIRGEAGYTF	TGTGCCAGCAGCGGGAGAATCAGGGGAGAAGCTGGCTACACCTTC
TRBV6-2/TRBV6-3	TRBD1	-	TRBJ2-3	CASSSGTAPSADTQYF	TGTGCCAGCAGTTCCGGGACAGCACCCTCCGCAGATACGCAGTATTTT
TRBV19	TRBD1	-	TRBJ2-7	CASSIHLQGYEQYF	TGTGCCAGTAGTATCCATCTACAGGGGTACGAGCAGTACTTC
TRBV10-3	TRBD2	-	TRBJ2-1	CAISGTSGGNEQFF	TGTGCCATCAGTGGGACTAGCGGGGGGAATGAGCAGTTCTTC
TRBV3-1	TRBD2	few	TRBJ2-1	CASSQTASGGAYEHEQFF	TGTGCCAGCAGCCAAACGGCTAGCGGGGGGGCCTATGAACATGAGCAGTTCTTC
TRBV12-3/TRBV12-4	TRBD1	many	TRBJ1-5	CASSSDRAGQPQHF	TGTGCCAGCAGTTCGGACAGGGCGGGTCAGCCCCAGCATTTT
TRBV5-1	TRBD1	-	TRBJ1-1	CASSYYRGTTEAFF	TGCGCCAGCAGCTACTACAGGGGAACGACTGAAGCTTTCTTT
TRBV11-2	-	few	TRBJ2-5	CASSPPEIRETQYF	TGTGCCAGCAGCCCCCCGGAGATTAGGGAGACCCAGTACTTC
TRBV4-1	TRBD2	-	TRBJ2-5	CASSQFERGQETQYF	TGCGCCAGCAGCCAATTCGAGCGGGGGCAAGAGACCCAGTACTTC
TRBV24-1	-	few	TRBJ2-3	CATSSATTDTQYF	TGTGCCACCAGTAGCGCTACCACAGATACGCAGTATTTT
TRBV6-2/TRBV6-3	-	-	TRBJ2-7	CASGGGVYEQYF	TGTGCCAGCGGAGGAGGGGTATACGAGCAGTACTTC
TRBV7-8	-	few	TRBJ2-7	CASSLDETRASYEQYF	TGTGCCAGCAGCTTAGATGAGACCCGAGCATCCTACGAGCAGTACTTC
TRBV6-2/TRBV6-3	-	few	TRBJ1-5	CASKEGPQIGPQHF	TGTGCCAGCAAGGAAGGGCCCCAAATAGGACCCCAGCATTTT
TRBV20-1	TRBD2	-	TRBJ2-3	CSAPPGLAGGTTDTQYF	TGCAGTGCTCCCCCGGGACTAGCGGGGGGGACCACAGATACGCAGTATTTT
TRBV20-1	-	-	TRBJ2-3	CSARSARSSTDTQYF	TGCAGTGCTAGGTCCGCTCGCAGCAGCACAGATACGCAGTATTTT
TRBV5-8	-	-	TRBJ2-1	CASSLIGTPSGEQFF	TGTGCCAGCAGCTTGATCGGGACCCCGTCGGGGGAGCAGTTCTTC
TRBV10-3	-	few	TRBJ1-2	CAISESAETRGYTF	TGTGCCATCAGTGAGTCGGCAGAAACTAGAGGCTACACCTTC
TRBV20-1	-	-	TRBJ1-1	CSAAQEYTEAFF	TGCAGTGCCGCACAGGAGTACACTGAAGCTTTCTTT
TRBV9	-	-	TRBJ2-1	CASSVEGGGPSEQFF	TGTGCCAGCAGCGTAGAAGGAGGGGGCCCAAGTGAGCAGTTCTTC